Here is one TCR beta chain with its context. The record originates from a study of blood T cell repertoires in COVID-19. Per the original methods: Reference gene primer amplification gave nucleated cell count estimates. Profiled with immunoSEQ multiplex PCR; TCRdb holds only in-frame clones, not every one. V and J calls and clone size follow that table, whereas D and trimming were derived from the DNA. The table has about 24,000 clones, nearly 90% seen once. Germline assignment: CDR1 SGHRS and CDR2 YFSETQ. The germline V and J ends were trimmed by 0 bases and 5 bases, with 14 bases remaining between them. The CDR3 extends over 15 amino acids.

The sequence came from a human donor in a cohort sampled during active COVID-19. Source material: peripheral blood. This chain joins TRBV5-1 and TRBJ2-5; D is perhaps TRBD1 (7 bases). The CDR3: CASSLGAGGGETQYF. CDR3 coding DNA: TGCGCCAGCAGCTTGGGGGCAGGGGGAGGTGAGACCCAGTACTTC.